This paragraph covers one T cell receptor beta chain sequence. This record comes from a study of T cell responses to AZD1222 COVID-19 vaccine. Sequenced by immunoSEQ multiplex PCR; TCRdb stores in-frame clones only, minus some. This sample has about 64,000 clones, with just over 90% found just once. This TCR derives from an adult who received the MenACWY meningococcal vaccine as a control. The sequenced sample was peripheral blood, obtained 28 days after the second dose of the MenACWY control vaccine.

The CDR3 region has the DNA TGTGCCAGCTCCCCCCAGACAGGGTTGACTGAAGCTTTCTTT. Protein product: CASSPQTGLTEAFF. The genes are TRBV18 and TRBJ1-1, with TRBD1 matching over 7 bases. Germline CDR1 KGHSH, CDR2 LQKENI. J lost 5 bases, V lost 6 bases, and 9 bases had no gene match. The CDR3 loop spans 14 amino acids.